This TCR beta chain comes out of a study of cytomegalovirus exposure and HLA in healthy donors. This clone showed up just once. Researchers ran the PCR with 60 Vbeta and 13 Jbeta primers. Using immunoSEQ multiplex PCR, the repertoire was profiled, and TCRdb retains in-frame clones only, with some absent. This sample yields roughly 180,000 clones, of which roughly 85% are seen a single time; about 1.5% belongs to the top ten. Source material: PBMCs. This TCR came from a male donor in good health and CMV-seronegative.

CDR3 loop: CASGITAPTGTRVDLSNQPQHF. The CDR3 nucleotides read TGTGCTAGTGGCATAACTGCCCCGACAGGTACGAGGGTAGACCTGAGCAATCAGCCCCAGCATTTT. V and J are TRBV12-5 and TRBJ1-5, with D perhaps matching TRBD1 (6 bases). The CDR3 spans 22 residues. Trimming shortened V by 6 bases and J by 1 base, and 34 bases separated the two germline ends. CDR1 LGHNT and CDR2 FRNRAP come from the germline V gene.